This record concerns one T cell receptor beta chain sequence. TCRdb re-derived calls from the RT-PCR reads in MiXCR, one entry per CDR3 protein. The table lists almost 700,000 distinct CDR3 sequences, 14% of them singletons. V lost 7 bases, J lost 4 bases, and 6 bases stayed unmatched. Germline V gene sequence: CDR1 MNHEY, CDR2 SMNVEV (reference sequence). CDR3 length equals 13 residues. The chain couples TRBV27 to TRBJ1-2; TRBD1 matches at 7 bases. This clonotype was obtained from a female donor in good health, serving as a healthy control. Sequencing was carried out using memory CD4+ T cells from blood. CDR3 loop: CASNLQGSYGYTF. For the CDR3, the DNA is TGTGCCAGCAACTTACAGGGGAGCTATGGCTACACCTTC.